This is a list of T cell receptor beta chains from one sample in a study of T-cell memory formation after mild COVID-19. Using its own MiXCR run on the 5' RACE reads, TCRdb lists one record per CDR3 protein. The sample consists of hundreds of thousands of distinct CDR3 sequences, around 27% of them appearing once. The sample taken for sequencing was PBMCs or a T cell subset sorted from them (not recorded which). These TCRs come from an adult woman who had mild COVID-19 (a few samples of this study predate the infection). Cell type and time point are not known. Both conserved end residues are part of each CDR3. Each record gives: clone size, D gene, V gene, J gene, CDR3 DNA, CDR3 protein. A D gene is named only where the DNA matches it firmly. Clone size appears in some rows only: once, few, many, or a class for an expanded clone.

size: NA
D: NA
V: TRBV9
J: TRBJ2-5
DNA: TGTGCCAGCAGCGTCCCTAGACTGACCCAGTACTTC
CDR3: CASSVPRLTQYF

size: few
D: NA
V: TRBV29-1
J: TRBJ1-1
DNA: TGCAGCGCTACCCTACAGGGCACTGAAGCTTTCTTT
CDR3: CSATLQGTEAFF

size: many
D: NA
V: TRBV5-1
J: TRBJ2-5
DNA: TGCGCCAGCAGCTTCGATCCAGGGCTGTCCCAGTACTTC
CDR3: CASSFDPGLSQYF

size: NA
D: NA
V: TRBV5-6
J: TRBJ1-1
DNA: TGTGCCAGCAACCAAGGAGGTAGAGGGGAGGGCACTGAAGCTTTCTTT
CDR3: CASNQGGRGEGTEAFF

size: many
D: TRBD2
V: TRBV3-1
J: TRBJ2-5
DNA: TGTGCCAGCAGCCAAGATGCGACTAGCGCAAGCCAAGAGACCCAGTACTTC
CDR3: CASSQDATSASQETQYF

size: once
D: NA
V: TRBV9
J: TRBJ2-2
DNA: TGTGCCAGCAGCCCCTGGGACACCGCGAACACCGGGGAGCTGTTTTTT
CDR3: CASSPWDTANTGELFF

size: NA
D: NA
V: TRBV15
J: TRBJ2-5
DNA: TGTGCCACCAGCAGAGAAGTACTTTCCCGGGAGACCCAGTACTTC
CDR3: CATSREVLSRETQYF

size: NA
D: TRBD1
V: TRBV6-6
J: TRBJ1-1
DNA: TGTGCCAGCAGTTTCGCCCGGGACAGGGGGCGATCCCGGCAGGCTTTCTTT
CDR3: CASSFARDRGRSRQAFF

size: few
D: TRBD1
V: TRBV9
J: TRBJ1-2
DNA: TGTGCCAGCAGCGAGGGACAGGGATATGGCTACACCTTC
CDR3: CASSEGQGYGYTF

size: once
D: TRBD2
V: TRBV6-4
J: TRBJ2-7
DNA: TGTGCCCCCTGGCTAGCGGGGGTTAATGAGCAGTACTTC
CDR3: CAPWLAGVNEQYF

size: NA
D: NA
V: TRBV27
J: TRBJ2-2
DNA: TGTGCCAGCAGTTTATCAGACCCCCGCGGCACCGGGGAGCTGTTTTTT
CDR3: CASSLSDPRGTGELFF

size: NA
D: NA
V: TRBV11-3
J: TRBJ1-1
DNA: TGTGCCAGCAGCTTTAGACCTAGGAGCACTGAAGCTTTCTTT
CDR3: CASSFRPRSTEAFF

size: few
D: NA
V: TRBV4-1
J: TRBJ1-5
DNA: TGCGCCAGCAGCCAACAAGAGGGGGGCCATCAGCCCCAGCATTTT
CDR3: CASSQQEGGHQPQHF

size: NA
D: TRBD1
V: TRBV4-1
J: TRBJ2-2
DNA: TGCGCCAGCAGACGGACAGGGGGCGCGATCGGGGAGCTGTTTTTT
CDR3: CASRRTGGAIGELFF

size: NA
D: NA
V: TRBV7-9
J: TRBJ1-1
DNA: TGTGCCAGCAGCTTTTGGCAGGGGACCTACTTGTACACTGAAGCTTTCTTT
CDR3: CASSFWQGTYLYTEAFF

size: NA
D: NA
V: TRBV29-1
J: TRBJ2-5
DNA: TGCAGCGTTGGACTAGAGGGAGAGACCCAGTACTTC
CDR3: CSVGLEGETQYF

size: NA
D: TRBD1
V: TRBV7-8
J: TRBJ1-1
DNA: TGTGCCAGCAGCCATGGTGAGGACAGGTACCGAGCTTTCTTT
CDR3: CASSHGEDRYRAFF

size: NA
D: NA
V: TRBV3-1
J: TRBJ2-5
DNA: TGTGCCAGCAGCCAAGATGTAAACCGTCAAGAGACCCAGTACTTC
CDR3: CASSQDVNRQETQYF

size: NA
D: TRBD2
V: TRBV5-1
J: TRBJ2-1
DNA: TGCGCCAGCAGCTTGGCCCTTGGAGCGGGGATTGGGGATGAGCAGTTCTTC
CDR3: CASSLALGAGIGDEQFF

size: NA
D: TRBD1
V: TRBV7-8
J: TRBJ1-5
DNA: TGTGCCAGCAGCTTAGTAGAGGGGGCGACAGGTCCTAATCAGCCCCAGCATTTT
CDR3: CASSLVEGATGPNQPQHF

size: few
D: NA
V: TRBV20-1
J: TRBJ2-7
DNA: TGCAGTGCTGTAACTTCCTACGAGCAGTACTTC
CDR3: CSAVTSYEQYF

size: NA
D: NA
V: TRBV7-2
J: TRBJ1-2
DNA: TGTGCCAGCAGCCTGTGGGGGGACGACAAGAGAGGCTACACCTTC
CDR3: CASSLWGDDKRGYTF

size: NA
D: NA
V: TRBV14
J: TRBJ1-4
DNA: TGTGCCAGCAGCCAAATATCAAACGATGAAAAACTGTTTTTT
CDR3: CASSQISNDEKLFF

size: NA
D: TRBD1
V: TRBV7-9
J: TRBJ1-2
DNA: TGTGCCAGCAGCTTGACAGGGAGGCATGGCTACACCTTC
CDR3: CASSLTGRHGYTF

size: NA
D: NA
V: TRBV7-8
J: TRBJ1-1
DNA: TGTGCCAGCAGCCCAGTCCGGGGCCTCCCAGAAGCTTTCTTT
CDR3: CASSPVRGLPEAFF

size: NA
D: NA
V: TRBV11-1
J: TRBJ2-7
DNA: TGTGCCAGCAGCGAGACTACGGACGCCTCCTACGAGCAGTACTTC
CDR3: CASSETTDASYEQYF

size: few
D: NA
V: TRBV20-1
J: TRBJ1-1
DNA: TGCAGTGCTAGCGGGGGGGCGAACACTGAAGCTTTCTTT
CDR3: CSASGGANTEAFF

size: few
D: NA
V: TRBV5-1
J: TRBJ2-6
DNA: TGCGCCAGCAGCTTTGAACGGACCTCTGGGGCCAACGTCCTGACTTTC
CDR3: CASSFERTSGANVLTF

size: few
D: NA
V: TRBV5-5
J: TRBJ2-7
DNA: TGTGCCAGCAGCGCCCTGCCGGAGTCGTACGAGCAGTACTTC
CDR3: CASSALPESYEQYF

size: NA
D: NA
V: TRBV7-2
J: TRBJ1-5
DNA: TGTGCCAGCAGCCCGAAAAATCAGCCCCAGCATTTT
CDR3: CASSPKNQPQHF

size: NA
D: TRBD2
V: TRBV7-2
J: TRBJ2-2
DNA: TGTGCCAGCGGGGAGGGGAGGTCCGGGGAGCTGTTTTTT
CDR3: CASGEGRSGELFF

size: NA
D: TRBD2
V: TRBV12-5
J: TRBJ2-2
DNA: TGTGCTAGTGGTTCGACTAGCGCTATCGCCGGGGAGCTGTTTTTT
CDR3: CASGSTSAIAGELFF

size: few
D: NA
V: TRBV4-1
J: TRBJ2-3
DNA: TGCGCCAGCAGCGTGACGGGCAGCCCAGATACGCAGTATTTT
CDR3: CASSVTGSPDTQYF

size: NA
D: NA
V: TRBV19
J: TRBJ2-5
DNA: TGTGCCAGTAGTATAGATCAGAGCCATCAAGAGACCCAGTACTTC
CDR3: CASSIDQSHQETQYF

size: NA
D: NA
V: TRBV9
J: TRBJ2-7
DNA: TGTGCCAGCAGCCCCCAAGGGGGGGTTTCCTACGAGCAGTACTTC
CDR3: CASSPQGGVSYEQYF

size: few
D: NA
V: TRBV29-1
J: TRBJ2-7
DNA: TGCAGCGTTGAAGCGACAGACCTAATGGGGGAGCAGTACTTC
CDR3: CSVEATDLMGEQYF

size: few
D: NA
V: TRBV5-1
J: TRBJ2-7
DNA: TGCGCCAGCAGCTTGGCCAGAGGGGACCACGAGCAGTACTTC
CDR3: CASSLARGDHEQYF

size: few
D: TRBD2
V: TRBV7-2
J: TRBJ2-1
DNA: TGTGCCAGCAGCTTAGCGTTCGGGGGGACCTACAATGAGCAGTTCTTC
CDR3: CASSLAFGGTYNEQFF

size: few
D: NA
V: TRBV7-2
J: TRBJ2-7
DNA: TGTGCCAGCAGCTTAGAAAACAGCATCTACGAGCAGTACTTC
CDR3: CASSLENSIYEQYF

size: NA
D: TRBD2
V: TRBV25-1
J: TRBJ2-3
DNA: TGTGCCAGCTCAGGACTAGCGGGGGCAGATACGCAGTATTTT
CDR3: CASSGLAGADTQYF

size: NA
D: TRBD1
V: TRBV4-2
J: TRBJ1-2
DNA: TGTGCCAGCAGCCGGGGGGACAGGGGACCGAATGGCTACACCTTC
CDR3: CASSRGDRGPNGYTF

size: few
D: NA
V: TRBV27
J: TRBJ2-2
DNA: TGTGCCAGCAAGTGGCAGAGGAACACCGGGGAGCTGTTTTTT
CDR3: CASKWQRNTGELFF

size: few
D: NA
V: TRBV7-2
J: TRBJ2-2
DNA: TGTGCCAGCAGCTTAGACTCCAGGGGCGGCACCGGGGAGCTGTTTTTT
CDR3: CASSLDSRGGTGELFF

size: NA
D: NA
V: TRBV20-1
J: TRBJ1-1
DNA: TGCAGTGCTGCAGGCGGGACAATGAACACTGAAGCTTTCTTT
CDR3: CSAAGGTMNTEAFF

size: few
D: NA
V: TRBV6-2/TRBV6-3
J: TRBJ2-7
DNA: TGTGCCAGCAGTTACTCGCAGGGTCCCTACGAGCAGTACTTC
CDR3: CASSYSQGPYEQYF

size: NA
D: TRBD2
V: TRBV9
J: TRBJ2-5
DNA: TGTGCCAGCAGCGTAGGGCCGACTAGCGGGGGGGAGACCCAGTACTTC
CDR3: CASSVGPTSGGETQYF

size: NA
D: NA
V: TRBV5-1
J: TRBJ1-5
DNA: TGCGCCAGCAGTATACGGGACACTCATGATCAGCCCCAGCATTTT
CDR3: CASSIRDTHDQPQHF

size: NA
D: TRBD2
V: TRBV5-6
J: TRBJ2-2
DNA: TGTGCCAGCAGCTTTCTTAGCGGGAGGTCCACCGGGGAGCTGTTTTTT
CDR3: CASSFLSGRSTGELFF

size: many
D: TRBD2
V: TRBV20-1
J: TRBJ2-4
DNA: TGCAGTGCTAGGGCCCACACGGGACTAGCGAGTAACATTCAGTACTTC
CDR3: CSARAHTGLASNIQYF

size: NA
D: TRBD1
V: TRBV6-5
J: TRBJ1-5
DNA: TGTGCCAGCAGACAAGACAGGGGCAATCAGCCCCAGCATTTT
CDR3: CASRQDRGNQPQHF

size: few
D: TRBD1
V: TRBV30
J: TRBJ1-4
DNA: TGTGCCTGGAGTGTACCAGGGACAGGGTCTAATGAAAAACTGTTTTTT
CDR3: CAWSVPGTGSNEKLFF

size: few
D: NA
V: TRBV7-2
J: TRBJ2-3
DNA: TGTGCCAGCAGCCACTGGACTGGCACAGATACGCAGTATTTT
CDR3: CASSHWTGTDTQYF

size: NA
D: NA
V: TRBV9
J: TRBJ1-1
DNA: TGTGCCAGCAGCGTAAACTTGAACACTGAAGCTTTCTTT
CDR3: CASSVNLNTEAFF

size: NA
D: NA
V: TRBV12-5
J: TRBJ1-1
DNA: TGTGCTAGCTCTGATCGGGTCCAGAACACTGAAGCTTTCTTT
CDR3: CASSDRVQNTEAFF

size: NA
D: TRBD1
V: TRBV20-1
J: TRBJ1-6
DNA: TGCAGTGCTAGAGAAGGGACAGGGAATTCACCCCTCCACTTT
CDR3: CSAREGTGNSPLHF

size: few
D: TRBD2
V: TRBV15
J: TRBJ2-2
DNA: TGTGCCACCAGCAGAGGAGGACTAGCGGGAGGGCCAAACGGGGAGCTGTTTTTT
CDR3: CATSRGGLAGGPNGELFF

size: few
D: NA
V: TRBV7-2
J: TRBJ2-3
DNA: TGTGCCAGCAGCTTAGCGGCGGGATTAGAGGGTACGCAGTATTTT
CDR3: CASSLAAGLEGTQYF